This TCR beta chain stems from a study of cytomegalovirus exposure and HLA in healthy donors. Whole-study results and caveats: Later analysis found that TCR beta chains associated with HLA were more clonally expanded than other, equally common chains.

Remarks on this clone: Its antigen remains unidentified.

The PCR was carried out with 60 Vbeta primers and 13 Jbeta primers. The protocol was immunoSEQ multiplex PCR, while the TCRdb copy is restricted to in-frame clones and leaves out a portion. The sample totals over 100,000 clones. The CDR3 has 15 residues. Unmatched junction bases numbered 8, after V lost 6 bases and J lost 1 base. Germline V gene sequence: CDR1 SGHNT, CDR2 YYREEE (reference sequence). V gene TRBV5-4 combines with J gene TRBJ2-3; 7 bases agree with TRBD2. The source is a man aged 35-49 years in good health and CMV-seropositive. Sequences were obtained from PBMCs. CDR3 DNA: TGTGCCAGCAACGTAGCTAGCGGCCGCACAGATACGCAGTATTTT. Its protein is CASNVASGRTDTQYF.